This TCR beta chain was recorded in a study of T cells after yellow fever vaccination. Template switching with 5'RACE generated the TCR cDNA and added a universal primer site and UMIs. MiXCR, run by TCRdb on the 5' RACE reads, gives a single entry per CDR3 protein. This table holds approximately 300,000 distinct CDR3 sequences, over 10% found once. Of note for this clonotype: The antigen remains unidentified.

The CDR3 spans 18 residues. Trimming left V 8 bases short and J 4 bases short, with 29 bases between. The study, taken as a whole, reports: Subsequent booster samples again held most clones from primary vaccination (nearly 98% CD4, just under 90% CD8).

This TCR derives from a man aged 25-45 years who received the YFV17D yellow fever vaccine. The genes are TRBV5-3 and TRBJ2-3; maybe TRBD1 (5 bases). TRBV5-3 is sorted into the ORF group, with uncertain function. The material was CD4+ T cells sorted from PBMCs, obtained 45 days after the yellow fever booster vaccination. CDR3 nucleotide sequence: TGTGCCAGGACCAACCGTGGCGTCCAGGGATGGAAACCAGATACGCAGTATTTT. It yields the protein CARTNRGVQGWKPDTQYF.